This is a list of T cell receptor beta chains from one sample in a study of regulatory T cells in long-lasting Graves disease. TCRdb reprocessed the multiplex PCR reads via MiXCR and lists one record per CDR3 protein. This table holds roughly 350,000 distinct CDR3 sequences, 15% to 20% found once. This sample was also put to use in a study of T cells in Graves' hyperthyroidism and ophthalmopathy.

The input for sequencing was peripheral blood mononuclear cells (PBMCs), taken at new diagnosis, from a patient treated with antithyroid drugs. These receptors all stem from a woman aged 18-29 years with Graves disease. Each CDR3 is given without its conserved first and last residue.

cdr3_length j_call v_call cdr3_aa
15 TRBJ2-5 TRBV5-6 ASSLSSAGGNQETQY
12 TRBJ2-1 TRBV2 ASSQQGASNEQF
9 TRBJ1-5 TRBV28 ASRQNQPQH
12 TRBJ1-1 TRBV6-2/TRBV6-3 ASSSGTGNTEAF
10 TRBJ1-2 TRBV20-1 SARPPNYGYA
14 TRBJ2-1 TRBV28 ASSLFGGAGYNEQF
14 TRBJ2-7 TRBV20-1 SAPWTSGRRSYEQY
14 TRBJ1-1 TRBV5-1 ASSLGAGSDLTEAF
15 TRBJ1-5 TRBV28 ASSFFRVVFGNQPQH
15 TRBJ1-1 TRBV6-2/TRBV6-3 ASSDEFPGQGHTEAF
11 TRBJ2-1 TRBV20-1 SAREALAGEQF
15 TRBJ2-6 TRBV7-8 ASSPQEGNSGANVLT
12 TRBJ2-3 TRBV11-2 ASSSLKLGGTQY
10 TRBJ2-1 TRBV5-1 ASNPSGDTQF
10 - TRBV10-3 ATEEKAYEQY
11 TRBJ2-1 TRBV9 ASSVADYNEQF
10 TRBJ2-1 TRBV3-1 ASSQTRDEQF
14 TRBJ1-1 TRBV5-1 ASSSQGTGERTEAF
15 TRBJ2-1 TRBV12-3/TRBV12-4 ASSLLSGTGVFNEQF
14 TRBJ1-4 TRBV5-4 ASSGTPEEPNEKLF
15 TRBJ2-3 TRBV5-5 ASSFPTTQSRTDTQY
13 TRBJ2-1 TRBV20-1 SASAAYRGRGEQF
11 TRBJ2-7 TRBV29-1 SVEAGGTYEQY
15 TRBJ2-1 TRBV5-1 ASSYFDQGGHNNEQF
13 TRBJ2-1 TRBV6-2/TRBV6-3 ASSGLQGPYNEQF
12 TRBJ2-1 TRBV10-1 ASSGTSGDNEQF
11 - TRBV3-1 ASGQGRQETQY
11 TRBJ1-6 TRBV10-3 AIGQEGDSPLH
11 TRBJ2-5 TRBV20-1 SATSGGGETQY
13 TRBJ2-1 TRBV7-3 ASSETSLPPNEQF
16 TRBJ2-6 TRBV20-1 SALGRQGGHSGANVLT
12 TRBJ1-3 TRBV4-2 ASSLQASGNTIY
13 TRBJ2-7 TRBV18 ASSPPGTPRDEQY
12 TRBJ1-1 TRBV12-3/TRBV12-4 ASSLVGPGPEAF
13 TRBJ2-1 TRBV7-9 ATIATGTYYNEQF
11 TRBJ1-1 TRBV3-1 ASSQRADTEAF
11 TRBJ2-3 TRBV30 AWSGGPTDTQY
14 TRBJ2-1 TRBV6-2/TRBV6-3 ASSESTSGNYNEQF
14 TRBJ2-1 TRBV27 ASSFSQTSSYNEQF
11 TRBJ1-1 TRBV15 ATSRDRNTKAF
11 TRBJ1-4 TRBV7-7 ASSHKGNEKLF
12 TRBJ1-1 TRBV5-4 ASSRTGKGPEAF
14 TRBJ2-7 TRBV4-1 ASSQERDRRPYEQY
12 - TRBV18 ASSLSAGQETQY
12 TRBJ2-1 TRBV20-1 SARDQWTSGKQF